These 18 T cell receptor beta chains share one sample of origin, sequenced in a study of T cells in Graves' hyperthyroidism and ophthalmopathy. Using RNA transcripts as the source, TCR beta CDR3 regions were amplified. The HTBI set primed first-round TCR CDR3 RT-PCR. TCRdb reprocessed the multiplex PCR reads via MiXCR and lists one record per CDR3 protein. Here the sample spans a few hundred thousand distinct CDR3 sequences, 15% to 20% being singletons. The sample taken for sequencing was blood. These receptors all stem from a woman aged 40 to 55 with Graves' ophthalmopathy.

This clonotype has at least ten counts. The chain recombines TRBV7-9 with TRBJ2-7; possible D gene TRBD1, 6 bases. Germline V gene data show CDR1 as SEHNR and CDR2 as FQNEAQ (reference sequence). V was clipped by 6 bases and J by 4 bases, with 10 bases between them. The CDR3 is made up of 12 amino acids. The CDR3 DNA reads TGTGCCAGCAGTTCGACAGGTTACGAGCAGTACTTC. It yields the protein CASSSTGYEQYF.

Points on this clonotype: It may be a read error: a sequence one base away is much more abundant. The rearrangement uses TRBV6-1 and TRBJ2-7; the D is unclear. CDR3 length: 14 amino acids. Germline V gene data show CDR1 as MNHNS and CDR2 as SASEGT. As DNA, the CDR3 is TGTGCCAGCATCTTCGAGCTCCGTCCGGACGAGAAGTACTTC. The encoded protein is CASIFELRPDEKYF.

This rearrangement joins TRBV3-1 to TRBJ2-7; perhaps TRBD2 as D (6 bases). Trimming pared 1 base from V and 2 bases from J, leaving 15 bases between. Germline assignment: CDR1 LGHDT and CDR2 YNNKEL (reference sequence). This CDR3 has 16 amino acids. CDR3 sequence reads: CASSQVPTRVAYEQYF. CDR3 DNA: TGTGCCAGCAGCCAAGTCCCGACTAGGGTAGCCTACGAGCAGTACTTC.

This clonotype was counted ten times or more. The CDR3 reads CSALCTGASTGELFF. The CDR3 DNA sequence: TGCAGTGCTCTCTGCACAGGGGCGAGCACCGGGGAGCTGTTTTTT. V usage is TRBV20-1 and J usage is TRBJ2-2, with 7 bases that match TRBD1. V shed 5 bases and J 4 bases; nucleotides not matched to a gene: 10. CDR3 length: 15 amino acids. Germline V gives CDR1 DFQATT, CDR2 SNEGSKA (reference sequence).

The genes are TRBV30 and TRBJ2-5, with a weak D call TRBD1 (5 bases). CDR3 length equals 14 residues. V was pared by 0 bases and J by 5 bases, with 13 bases between. Germline assignment: CDR1 GTSNPN and CDR2 SVGIG (reference sequence). The CDR3 reads CAWSVSRVLETQYF. CDR3 in DNA: TGTGCCTGGAGTGTAAGCAGGGTTTTGGAGACCCAGTACTTC.

This clonotype occurred many times. The chain uses TRBV6-2 or TRBV6-3 and TRBJ1-1; D is ambiguous. V was shortened by 6 bases and J by 11 bases, with 19 bases between the two germline ends. This CDR3 is 13 amino acids long. Germline V gene lookup returns CDR1 MNHEY and CDR2 SVGEGT. The CDR3 DNA follows: TGTGCCAGCAGATCCCGCGTCGGGTCGGATGCTTTCTTT. It codes for CASRSRVGSDAFF.

This clonotype showed up many times. One end of the junction is discordant with germline, which a read error may explain. V usage is TRBV27 and J usage is TRBJ1-5; D not resolved. The CDR3 sequence is 19 residues long. Germline V gene lookup returns CDR1 MNHEY and CDR2 SMNVEV (reference sequence). CDR3 in DNA: TGTGCCAGCAGCTTATTGGGCTCTCCGTCGCGGTCAAGCAATCAGCCCCAGCATTTT. Amino acid sequence: CASSLLGSPSRSSNQPQHF.

This clonotype was detected ten times or more. This chain connects TRBV4-3 to TRBJ2-7; possible D gene TRBD1, 5 bases. Germline CDR1 reads LGHNA; CDR2 reads YSLEER. The V end lost 0 bases, the J end lost 4 bases, and 13 bases lay between the germline ends. The CDR3 is made up of 15 amino acids. The CDR3 bases are TGCGCCAGCAGCCAAGATGGAGACAGAACTTACGAGCAGTACTTC. Translated, it gives CASSQDGDRTYEQYF.

This clonotype was detected many times. The chain recombines TRBV12-3 or TRBV12-4 with TRBJ2-7; D may match TRBD1 or TRBD2 (6 bases each). Trimming left V 8 bases short and J 5 bases short, with 13 bases between. This CDR3 spans 12 amino acids. The CDR3 sequence: CASRDGGHEQYF. CDR3 nucleotide sequence: TGTGCCAGCCGGGACGGGGGCCACGAGCAGTACTTC.

This clonotype was detected many times. The chain joins TRBV7-2 to TRBJ2-7; D is possibly TRBD1 (6 bases). Trimming shortened V by 2 bases and J by 5 bases, and 13 bases separated the two germline ends. Germline CDR1 reads SGHTA; CDR2 reads FQGNSA. The length of the CDR3 is 14 residues. CDR3 amino acids: CASSLQGSGDEQYF. The CDR3 bases are TGTGCCAGCAGCTTACAGGGGAGTGGCGACGAGCAGTACTTC.

Ten or more counts support this clonotype. V gene TRBV27 combines with J gene TRBJ2-7, with a tentative D call TRBD2 (6 bases). CDR1 is MNHEY, CDR2 SMNVEV, per germline (reference sequence). Trimming removed 5 bases at V and 6 bases at J, with 20 bases between. This CDR3 is 15 amino acids long. The CDR3 region is CASSRDGGPESEQYF. CDR3 DNA: TGTGCCAGCAGTAGAGACGGAGGGCCTGAAAGCGAGCAGTACTTC.

This clonotype was seen many times. The chain uses TRBV30 and TRBJ1-2; D is unresolved. The germline V and J ends were trimmed by 5 bases and 2 bases, with 3 bases remaining between them. CDR3 size: 10 residues. Germline V CDR1 and CDR2: GTSNPN, SVGIG (reference sequence). The CDR3 reads CAWGNYGYTF. CDR3 DNA sequence: TGTGCCTGGGGGAACTATGGCTACACCTTC. The full variable domain, rest sourced from reference TRBV30 and TRBJ1-2, is SQTIHQWPATLVQPVGSPLSLECTVEGTSNPNLYWYRQAAGRGLQLLFYSVGIGQISSEVPQNLSASRPQDRQFILSSKKLLLSDSGFYLCAWGNYGYTFGSGTRLTVV.

The chain carries TRBV6-2 or TRBV6-3 and TRBJ2-7; no clear D gene. With 5 bases removed from V and 3 bases from J, the gap between germline ends came to 14 bases. From germline, CDR1 is MNHEY and CDR2 SVGEGT. This CDR3 is built from 14 residues. Written as DNA, the CDR3 is TGTGCCAGCAGTCTAAAAGGACGGTTCTACGAGCAGTACTTC. Protein sequence: CASSLKGRFYEQYF.

This clonotype was observed at least ten times. V and J are TRBV6-1 and TRBJ1-3; TRBD1 matches 7 bases. V trimming: 6 bases; J trimming: 4 bases; junction bases outside the gene matches: 12. Germline V lookup: CDR1 MNHNS, CDR2 SASEGT. This CDR3 contains 16 residues. This chain's CDR3 is CASSRDRAAQGNTIYF. Written as DNA, the CDR3 is TGTGCCAGCAGCAGAGACAGGGCCGCTCAAGGAAACACCATATATTTT.

This clonotype appeared many times. The chain combines TRBV9 with TRBJ2-5, with a possible D match to TRBD2 (5 bases). The germline CDR1 and CDR2 sequences are SGDLS and YYNGEE. The CDR3 consists of 14 residues. Trimming cost V 3 bases and J 5 bases, with 14 bases left between them. In DNA form, the CDR3 reads TGTGCCAGCAGCGCTAGCAGGAGGTGGGAGACCCAGTACTTC. Translation gives CASSASRRWETQYF.

At least ten counts were recorded for this clonotype. This chain connects TRBV28 to TRBJ2-1; 16 bases align to TRBD2. CDR3 length: 17 amino acids. V lost 5 bases to trimming and J lost 6 bases; unmatched junction nucleotides: 7. Germline CDR1 MDHEN, CDR2 SYDVKM. The CDR3 sequence is CASSGGLAGGGSNEQFF. The CDR3 DNA follows: TGTGCCAGCAGTGGGGGACTAGCGGGAGGGGGATCCAATGAGCAGTTCTTC.

There are many counts of this clonotype. V is TRBV28 and J is TRBJ2-7; D is unclear. With 3 bases removed from V and 2 bases from J, the gap between germline ends came to 8 bases. Looked up from germline, CDR1 is MDHEN and CDR2 is SYDVKM. CDR3 length equals 13 residues. The CDR3 sequence: CASSLLGPYEQYF. The CDR3, as DNA: TGTGCCAGCAGTTTGCTAGGCCCCTACGAGCAGTACTTC.

There are many counts of this clonotype. The chain combines TRBV4-1 with TRBJ2-7; D gene unclear. The germline V gene encodes CDR1 MGHRA and CDR2 YSYEKL. V dropped 1 base and J dropped 3 bases, with 13 bases sitting between them. This CDR3 has 15 amino acids. This CDR3 is CASSQVVRIHYEQYF. The CDR3 nucleotides are TGCGCCAGCAGCCAAGTAGTAAGAATTCACTACGAGCAGTACTTC.